Below, 13 T cell receptor beta chains from the same sample are listed, as sequenced in a study of blood T cells in healthy people across ages. PCR was performed a second time for roughly 6 to 12 cycles using a sample-barcoded 5' primer and a J-beta primer mix. TCRdb analysed the 5' RACE reads with MiXCR anew, one entry per CDR3 protein. Of roughly 1.6 million distinct CDR3 sequences in the sample, about 35% were seen once. The material sequenced was blood. Receptor source: a woman in her 30s in good health.

This clonotype was counted between two and nine times. V usage is TRBV7-8 and J usage is TRBJ2-7; maybe TRBD1 (6 bases). The V gene's germline CDR1 is SGHVS and CDR2 FQNEAQ. CDR3 size: 16 residues. Trimming removed 0 bases from V and 6 bases from J, with 18 bases in between. CDR3 in amino acids: CASSLASDRKQGEQYF. The CDR3 DNA reads as TGTGCCAGCAGCTTAGCCTCGGACAGAAAGCAAGGCGAGCAGTACTTC.

This rearrangement joins TRBV29-1 to TRBJ2-5, with TRBD2 identical over 9 bases. Germline lookup yields CDR1 SQVTM and CDR2 ANQGSEA. The CDR3 is 13 amino acids. Germline trimming cut 5 bases from V and 7 bases from J; bases unmatched to any gene: 8. The CDR3 DNA is TGCAGCGTTAGAGCGGGAGGCGAGGGGACCCAGTACTTC. Protein product: CSVRAGGEGTQYF.

This sequence joins TRBV5-6 and TRBJ2-5, with D possibly matching TRBD2 (6 bases). Germline CDR1 reads SGHDT; CDR2 reads YYEEEE. This CDR3 region has 14 residues. V lost 4 bases and J 1 base, leaving 11 bases between the germline ends. The CDR3 sequence: CASSRRDCQETQYF. The CDR3 bases are TGTGCCAGCAGCCGGCGGGACTGCCAAGAGACCCAGTACTTC.

The table lists this clonotype with a few counts. CDR3 sequence: CASSQDEAGEAYEQYF. CDR3 coding DNA: TGCGCCAGCAGCCAAGATGAGGCAGGGGAAGCCTACGAGCAGTACTTC. V usage is TRBV4-1 and J usage is TRBJ2-7; tentatively, D is TRBD1 (6 bases). Between the trimmed V and J ends, which lost 0 bases and 2 bases, there was a span of 14 bases. Germline CDR1 reads MGHRA; CDR2 reads YSYEKL. CDR3 size: 16 residues.

The J gene is TRBJ1-2, the V gene TRBV7-9, with D unclear. CDR3 length: 14 amino acids. V lost 3 bases and J lost 4, with 12 bases in between. Germline CDR1 is SEHNR and CDR2 is FQNEAQ (reference sequence). The CDR3 sequence: CASSLRAEGYGYTF. The DNA of the CDR3 is TGTGCCAGCAGCTTGAGGGCGGAGGGCTATGGCTACACCTTC.

V usage is TRBV3-1 and J usage is TRBJ1-5; no definite D call. In germline, CDR1 is LGHDT, CDR2 YNNKEL (reference sequence). CDR3 length: 17 amino acids. V lost 3 bases and J 6 bases, leaving 21 bases between the germline ends. In DNA form, the CDR3 reads TGTGCCAGCAGCCATGGTAACCGAGGCTCTGCGGGTCAGCCCCAGCATTTT. Amino acids: CASSHGNRGSAGQPQHF.

This clonotype was seen a handful of times. The chain joins TRBV29-1 to TRBJ2-7; D remains unclear. The ends were cut back, 7 bases at V and 2 bases at J, with 21 bases in the middle. Germline values: CDR1 SQVTM, CDR2 ANQGSEA. The CDR3 runs 15 residues. Here the CDR3 reads CSAPLYPRITYEQYF. DNA for the CDR3: TGCAGCGCCCCGTTGTACCCTCGTATAACCTACGAGCAGTACTTC.

This chain connects TRBV4-1 to TRBJ1-1; 8 bases are shared with TRBD1. Germline values: CDR1 MGHRA, CDR2 YSYEKL. The V segment lost 8 bases and the J segment 4 bases; nucleotides outside the gene matches: 9. This CDR3 is 14 amino acids long. CDR3 region: CASWDRKVSTEAFF. For the CDR3, the DNA is TGCGCCAGCTGGGACAGGAAAGTGAGCACTGAAGCTTTCTTT.

A note on this clonotype: This could be a read error, since a much larger clone is one nucleotide away. The chain couples TRBV10-3 to TRBJ2-5; TRBD2 agrees at 14 bases. The DNA matches TRBJ2-7 better at its end, which makes the J call doubtful. Per germline, CDR1 ENHRY and CDR2 SYGVKD. The CDR3 extends over 16 amino acids. The CDR3 DNA reads as TGTGCCATCAGTGAGCCCGGGACTAGCGGGGGTTACGAGCAGTACTTC. Its translation is CAISEPGTSGGYEQYF.

This clonotype was seen a few times. This chain links TRBV28 with TRBJ2-1, with 7 bases that match TRBD1. The CDR3 extends over 13 amino acids. From germline, CDR1 is MDHEN and CDR2 SYDVKM. Germline trimming cut 5 bases from V and 5 bases from J; bases unmatched to any gene: 3. The CDR3 loop is CASSGTAHNEQFF. In DNA form, the CDR3 reads TGTGCCAGCAGTGGGACAGCGCACAATGAGCAGTTCTTC.

The V and J genes are TRBV30 and TRBJ2-4; D remains unclear. The CDR3 is 13 amino acids. The V gene's germline CDR1 is GTSNPN and CDR2 SVGIG (reference sequence). Trimming cost V 7 bases and J 2 bases, with 12 bases left between them. DNA for the CDR3: TGTGCCTTCGGGTCCCCATCCAAAAACATTCAGTACTTC. The encoded protein is CAFGSPSKNIQYF.

This clonotype showed up just a few times. As DNA, the CDR3 is TGTGCCAGCAGTTTTGGGGGCTATGATGAAGCTTTCTTT. Translating it yields CASSFGGYDEAFF. This chain uses TRBV12-3 or TRBV12-4 with TRBJ1-1; D might be TRBD1 (6 bases). Trimming left V 3 bases short and J 7 bases short, with 12 bases between. The CDR3 is 13 residues long.

The V gene is TRBV7-9, the J gene TRBJ2-7; D might be TRBD1 or TRBD2, each matching 5 bases. CDR1 is SEHNR and CDR2 is FQNEAQ in the germline V gene (reference sequence). V lost 1 base and J lost 5, with 9 bases in between. The CDR3 spans 13 residues. CDR3 in DNA: TGTGCCAGCAGCTTAGTAGGGGACCACGAGCAGTACTTC. It specifies CASSLVGDHEQYF.